Below, 26 T cell receptor beta chains from the same sample are listed, as sequenced in a study of radiotherapy plus CTLA-4 blockade in lung cancer. Generated by immunoSEQ multiplex PCR, the TCRdb table keeps only in-frame clones and is missing some. The sample lists around 91,000 clones; about 91% were seen once. This specimen was peripheral blood, taken from a patient treated with radiotherapy plus ipilimumab. The source is a human donor with non-small cell lung cancer that progressed on radiotherapy plus ipilimumab.

This chain uses TRBV2 with TRBJ2-7, with 7 bases fitting TRBD1. The CDR3 loop spans 10 amino acids. CDR1 and CDR2 (germline): SNHLY, FYNNEI. V was pared by 10 bases and J by 9 bases, with 6 bases of the junction left unmatched. The CDR3 sequence: CATLQGVQYF. CDR3 sequence (DNA): TGTGCCACCCTTCAGGGGGTGCAGTACTTC.

The chain has TRBV18 and TRBJ1-5; D might be TRBD1 (6 bases). The V gene lost 2 bases and the J gene lost 7 bases, with 12 bases spanning the gap. The V gene's germline CDR1 is KGHSH and CDR2 LQKENI. The length of the CDR3 is 14 residues. The CDR3 region is CASSPSQGQQPQHF. CDR3 bases: TGTGCCAGCTCACCATCCCAGGGACAACAGCCCCAGCATTTT.

The chain links TRBV7-6 to TRBJ2-3, with D perhaps TRBD2 (6 bases). Germline V gives CDR1 SGHVS, CDR2 FNYEAQ. This CDR3 has 13 residues. Deletions cut 5 bases from V and 8 bases from J, with 14 bases between. The CDR3 region is CASSALLASTQYF. The CDR3 nucleotides read TGTGCCAGCAGCGCTTTACTAGCTAGTACGCAGTATTTT.

The V call is TRBV29-1, the J call TRBJ2-1; 7 nucleotides line up with TRBD1. V lost 7 bases and J lost 2; bases outside the gene matches: 2. The CDR3 sequence is 12 residues long. The germline V gene has CDR1 SQVTM and CDR2 ANQGSEA. This chain's CDR3 is CSGGQAYNEQFF. CDR3 nucleotide sequence: TGCAGCGGAGGACAGGCCTACAATGAGCAGTTCTTC.

The chain uses TRBV19 and TRBJ2-3; TRBD2 is a possible D gene (6 bases). This CDR3 has 15 residues. In germline, CDR1 is LNHDA, CDR2 SQIVND (reference sequence). Trimming left V 3 bases short and J 2 bases short, with 12 bases between. DNA for the CDR3: TGTGCCAGTAGTATGGTTAGCGGATCCACAGATACGCAGTATTTT. It yields the protein CASSMVSGSTDTQYF.

This clone was seen a single time. The chain carries TRBV15 and TRBJ2-7; TRBD2 matches at 15 bases. Germline values: CDR1 LNHNV, CDR2 YYDKDF (reference sequence). V was clipped by 3 bases and J by 7 bases; unmatched bases: 7. The CDR3 is made up of 16 amino acids. The CDR3 here is CATSRGLAGGLGEQYF. The CDR3 coding sequence is TGTGCCACCAGCAGGGGACTAGCGGGAGGTCTGGGAGAGCAGTACTTC.

The rearrangement links TRBV4-1 to TRBJ2-7, with TRBD2 identical over 10 bases. Germline-derived CDR1 and CDR2 are MGHRA and YSYEKL. The V gene end was trimmed by 1 base and the J gene end by 2 bases; junction bases not matched to a gene: 2. CDR3 length: 15 amino acids. The CDR3 DNA is TGCGCCAGCAGCCAAGCACTAGCGGGACCCTACGAGCAGTACTTC. It translates to CASSQALAGPYEQYF.

The chain is built from TRBV5-1 and TRBJ2-5, with D perhaps matching TRBD2 (6 bases). The germline V and J ends were trimmed by 4 bases and 5 bases, with 15 bases remaining between them. The CDR3 has 14 residues. Germline CDR1 is SGHRS and CDR2 is YFSETQ. CDR3 residues: CASSPAGSRETQYF. CDR3 in DNA: TGCGCCAGCAGCCCCGCGGGGAGCCGGGAGACCCAGTACTTC. The full variable domain, in which reference TRBV5-1 and TRBJ2-5 provide the parts outside the CDR3, is KAGVTQTPRYLIKTRGQQVTLSCSPISGHRSVSWYQQTPGQGLQFLFEYFSETQRNKGNFPGRFSGRQFSNSRSEMNVSTLELGDSALYLCASSPAGSRETQYFGPGTRLLVL.

This chain uses TRBV10-3 with TRBJ2-7, with D perhaps being TRBD1 or TRBD2 (5 bases each). This CDR3 spans 18 amino acids. Germline V gene lookup returns CDR1 ENHRY and CDR2 SYGVKD. The germline V and J ends were trimmed by 3 bases and 2 bases, with 23 bases remaining between them. CDR3 DNA: TGTGCCATCAGTGATCGCCCTGGGGCTAGCCCTGAGACCTACGAGCAGTACTTC. Its translation: CAISDRPGASPETYEQYF.

The rearrangement joins TRBV4-2 to TRBJ2-3; 14 bases are a match to TRBD2. The length of the CDR3 is 21 residues. Germline V gives CDR1 LGHNA, CDR2 YNFKEQ. V dropped 4 bases and J dropped 3; count of bases not matched to a gene: 18. This CDR3 is CASSLRPTWTSGRSGTDTQYF. CDR3 coding DNA: TGTGCCAGCAGCCTACGCCCGACCTGGACTAGCGGGAGGTCCGGAACAGATACGCAGTATTTT.

The chain links TRBV6-1 to TRBJ1-5, with TRBD1 as a possible D gene (6 bases). The CDR3 covers 17 residues. Germline CDR1 is MNHNS and CDR2 is SASEGT. Trimming pared 1 base from V and 1 base from J, leaving 14 bases between. The CDR3: CASSEGRGRGSNQPQHF. In DNA, the CDR3 is TGTGCCAGCAGTGAAGGTCGGGGCAGGGGCAGCAATCAGCCCCAGCATTTT.

The V and J genes are TRBV2 and TRBJ2-7, with D possibly being TRBD2 (6 bases). In germline, CDR1 is SNHLY, CDR2 FYNNEI. V gave up 2 bases and J gave up 0 bases, with 8 bases separating them. This CDR3 is built from 14 residues. CDR3 sequence (DNA): TGTGCCAGCAGTGAACTAGCGTCCTCCTACGAGCAGTACTTC. It translates to CASSELASSYEQYF.

V gene TRBV10-1 combines with J gene TRBJ1-5, with TRBD1 matching over 11 bases. The CDR3 sequence is 19 residues long. Germline CDR1 reads WNHNN; CDR2 reads SYGVQD (reference sequence). J lost 0 bases, V lost 4 bases, and 11 bases had no gene match. The CDR3 loop is CASSGLGDRGKYSNQPQHF. The CDR3 coding sequence is TGCGCCAGCAGTGGGCTGGGGGACAGGGGGAAATATAGCAATCAGCCCCAGCATTTT.

This clone was picked up a small number of times. The chain links TRBV6-6 to TRBJ1-5; 8 nucleotides align to TRBD1. With 4 bases clipped from V and 5 bases from J, the junction kept 4 bases outside the gene matches. From germline, CDR1 is MNHNY and CDR2 SVGAGI (reference sequence). This CDR3 contains 14 residues. CDR3 bases: TGTGCCAGCAGTTTCTTGGACAGGGATCAGCCCCAGCATTTT. Translating gives CASSFLDRDQPQHF.

The chain recombines TRBV6-5 with TRBJ2-7; possible D gene TRBD2, 5 bases. Germline V gene data show CDR1 as MNHEY and CDR2 as SVGAGI. The CDR3 spans 12 residues. V dropped 5 bases and J dropped 3 bases, with 8 bases sitting between them. Written as DNA, the CDR3 is TGTGCCAGCAGTCGGGGATACTACGAGCAGTACTTC. Its translation is CASSRGYYEQYF.

V gene TRBV2 combines with J gene TRBJ2-3; D is possibly TRBD2 (5 bases). V was shortened by 1 base and J by 6 bases, with 8 bases between the two germline ends. Germline V gives CDR1 SNHLY, CDR2 FYNNEI. CDR3 length: 13 amino acids. CDR3 nucleotide sequence: TGTGCCAGCAGTGAAGTTTCGGGGGATACGCAGTATTTT. Translating gives CASSEVSGDTQYF.

The genes are TRBV5-6 and TRBJ1-2; D is ambiguous. Germline assignment: CDR1 SGHDT and CDR2 YYEEEE. CDR3 size: 11 residues. V lost 2 bases and J 4 bases, leaving 3 bases between the germline ends. CDR3 sequence: CASSFGYGYTF. CDR3 nucleotide sequence: TGTGCCAGCAGCTTCGGCTATGGCTACACCTTC.

This CDR3 reads CASSFRQSTGELFF. CDR3 DNA sequence: TGCGCCAGCAGCTTTAGGCAGAGCACCGGGGAGCTGTTTTTT. The V call is TRBV5-1, the J call TRBJ2-2; no definite D call. V lost 2 bases and J 4 bases, leaving 9 bases between the germline ends. The CDR3 runs 14 residues. Germline V gene data show CDR1 as SGHRS and CDR2 as YFSETQ.

This clone occurred once. Different DNA sequences within this sample yield the same CDR3. Written as DNA, the CDR3 is TGTGCCAGCAGCTCAGGGCTAGCGGGAGTGTACTTC. This sequence encodes CASSSGLAGVYF. The chain employs TRBV7-9 and TRBJ2-7; 10 bases line up with TRBD2. V lost 4 bases to trimming and J lost 12 bases; unmatched junction nucleotides: 6. CDR1 and CDR2 from the germline V gene are SEHNR and FQNEAQ (reference sequence). CDR3 length equals 12 residues. Looking up the rest from reference TRBV7-9 and TRBJ2-7 gives the full variable domain: DTGVSQNPRHKITKRGQNVTFRCDPISEHNRLYWYRQTLGQGPEFLTYFQNEAQLEKSRLLSDRFSAERPKGSFSTLEIQRTEQGDSAMYLCASSSGLAGVYFGPGTRLTVT.

V and J are TRBV19 and TRBJ2-1; 9 positions match TRBD1. The CDR3 extends over 13 amino acids. V gave up 6 bases and J gave up 6 bases; unmatched junction bases: 3. The germline CDR1 and CDR2 sequences are LNHDA and SQIVND (reference sequence). CDR3 sequence: CASRKTGGNEQFF. The CDR3 DNA is TGTGCCAGTAGAAAGACAGGGGGCAATGAGCAGTTCTTC.

This sequence joins TRBV7-8 and TRBJ2-1; no reliable D call. V lost 5 bases and J 7 bases, leaving 18 bases between the germline ends. In germline, CDR1 is SGHVS, CDR2 FQNEAQ. The CDR3 loop spans 15 amino acids. In nucleotides, the CDR3 is TGTGCCAGCAGCCGAGAGGTCTCCTCCAGGAATGAGCAGTTCTTC. This translates into CASSREVSSRNEQFF.

The chain is built from TRBV7-9 and TRBJ2-5, with 7 bases fitting TRBD1. This CDR3 is built from 13 residues. Trimming at V came to 6 bases and at J to 3 bases, leaving 4 bases not matched to a gene. Germline V gene data show CDR1 as SEHNR and CDR2 as FQNEAQ (reference sequence). The CDR3 loop is CASRSDREETQYF. For the CDR3, the DNA is TGTGCCAGCAGATCCGACAGGGAAGAGACCCAGTACTTC.

The CDR3 region is CASSWGQNYGYTF. As DNA, the CDR3 is TGTGCCAGCAGTTGGGGGCAGAACTATGGCTACACCTTC. This chain connects TRBV6-5 to TRBJ1-2; tentative D call: TRBD1 (6 bases). In germline, CDR1 is MNHEY, CDR2 SVGAGI. The CDR3 extends over 13 amino acids. The V and J ends lost 4 bases and 2 bases respectively, with 8 bases between them.

V is TRBV19 and J is TRBJ2-3; tentative D call: TRBD2 (6 bases). Germline V CDR1 and CDR2: LNHDA, SQIVND (reference sequence). With 2 bases removed from V and 0 bases from J, the gap between germline ends came to 12 bases. The CDR3 loop spans 16 amino acids. The CDR3 here is CASSIRLVTSTDTQYF. As DNA, the CDR3 is TGTGCCAGTAGTATAAGACTAGTTACTAGCACAGATACGCAGTATTTT. The full variable domain, with the rest looked up from reference TRBV19 and TRBJ2-3, is DGGITQSPKYLFRKEGQNVTLSCEQNLNHDAMYWYRQDPGQGLRLIYYSQIVNDFQKGDIAEGYSVSREKKESFPLTVTSAQKNPTAFYLCASSIRLVTSTDTQYFGPGTRLTVL.

The genes are TRBV7-8 and TRBJ2-5; 8 nucleotides align to TRBD1. V was clipped by 2 bases and J by 4 bases; unmatched bases: 3. Germline CDR1 SGHVS, CDR2 FQNEAQ. The CDR3 runs 14 residues. In DNA form, the CDR3 reads TGTGCCAGCAGCTTAAAGGACAGGGCAGAGACCCAGTACTTC. Translated, it gives CASSLKDRAETQYF.

V and J are TRBV19 and TRBJ2-1; no definite D call. Germline V gene data show CDR1 as LNHDA and CDR2 as SQIVND (reference sequence). The CDR3 loop spans 13 amino acids. Trimming left V 3 bases short and J 4 bases short, with 7 bases between. CDR3 nucleotide sequence: TGTGCCAGTAGTATCTCAGTTTACAATGAGCAGTTCTTC. This codes for CASSISVYNEQFF.